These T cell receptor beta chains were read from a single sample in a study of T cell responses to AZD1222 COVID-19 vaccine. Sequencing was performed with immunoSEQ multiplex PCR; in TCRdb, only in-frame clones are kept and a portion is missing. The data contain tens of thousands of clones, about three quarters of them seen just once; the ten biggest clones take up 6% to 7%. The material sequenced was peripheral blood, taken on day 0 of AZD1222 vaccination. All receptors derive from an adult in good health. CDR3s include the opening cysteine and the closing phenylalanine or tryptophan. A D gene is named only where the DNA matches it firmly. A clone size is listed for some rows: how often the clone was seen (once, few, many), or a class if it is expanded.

CDR3nt: TGCGCCAGCAGCCAAGAAGGGACAGGCCTTGTGGGGTATGGCTACACCTTC
CDR3aa: CASSQEGTGLVGYGYTF
v_gene: TRBV4-1
d_gene: TRBD1
abundance: -
j_gene: TRBJ1-2

CDR3nt: TGTGCCAGCAGTTTAGGACCGGGAACTGAAGCTTTCTTT
CDR3aa: CASSLGPGTEAFF
v_gene: TRBV6-5
d_gene: -
abundance: once
j_gene: TRBJ1-1

CDR3nt: TGTGCCAGCAGCTTCTCGATCAGGAGCACAGATACGCAGTATTTT
CDR3aa: CASSFSIRSTDTQYF
v_gene: TRBV7-3
d_gene: -
abundance: -
j_gene: TRBJ2-3

CDR3nt: TGTGCCAGCAGTCTAGGGACTAGCGGGTTCACAGATACGCAGTATTTT
CDR3aa: CASSLGTSGFTDTQYF
v_gene: TRBV2
d_gene: TRBD2
abundance: once
j_gene: TRBJ2-3

CDR3nt: TGTGCCAGCAGTGAAATGGAGGGGGCGGGTAACCAGCCCCAGCATTTT
CDR3aa: CASSEMEGAGNQPQHF
v_gene: TRBV2
d_gene: TRBD1
abundance: once
j_gene: TRBJ1-5

CDR3nt: TGTGCCAGCAGCCCAAGACTAGCGGGGAGCATCCTTTGGGAGACCCAGTACTTC
CDR3aa: CASSPRLAGSILWETQYF
v_gene: TRBV5-6
d_gene: TRBD2
abundance: -
j_gene: TRBJ2-5

CDR3nt: TGTGCCAGTACTGGAGCGGGCAGGACAGGGGAACAAGAGAACTATGGCTACACCTTC
CDR3aa: CASTGAGRTGEQENYGYTF
v_gene: TRBV19
d_gene: TRBD1
abundance: -
j_gene: TRBJ1-2

CDR3nt: TGTGCCAGCAGTCGCCGCCGGGACAGGGGTCAGTATTTT
CDR3aa: CASSRRRDRGQYF
v_gene: TRBV28
d_gene: TRBD1
abundance: -
j_gene: TRBJ2-3

CDR3nt: TGTGCCTGGAGTGTCAGCTCTGGAAACACCATATATTTT
CDR3aa: CAWSVSSGNTIYF
v_gene: TRBV30
d_gene: -
abundance: -
j_gene: TRBJ1-3

CDR3nt: TGTGCCAGCAGCTTACAAGGGGGGGGATTAGTTGAGACCCAGTACTTC
CDR3aa: CASSLQGGGLVETQYF
v_gene: TRBV11-2
d_gene: -
abundance: -
j_gene: TRBJ2-5

CDR3nt: TGTGCCAGCAGCTTAGACCAGGGGGGTCAGCCCCAGCATTTT
CDR3aa: CASSLDQGGQPQHF
v_gene: TRBV7-9
d_gene: TRBD1
abundance: -
j_gene: TRBJ1-5

CDR3nt: TGCGCCAGCAGCTTGTGGGGGGTAGAGGATTCACCCCTCCACTTT
CDR3aa: CASSLWGVEDSPLHF
v_gene: TRBV5-1
d_gene: -
abundance: -
j_gene: TRBJ1-6

CDR3nt: TGTGCCAGCAGCCCCTACGGGGAAAAACTGTTTTTT
CDR3aa: CASSPYGEKLFF
v_gene: TRBV12-3/TRBV12-4
d_gene: -
abundance: -
j_gene: TRBJ1-4

CDR3nt: TGTGCCAGCACCAACGGGGGTCGCATTAATGAAAAACTGTTTTTT
CDR3aa: CASTNGGRINEKLFF
v_gene: TRBV2
d_gene: -
abundance: -
j_gene: TRBJ1-4

CDR3nt: TGTGCTAGCAGCTTAGTCCCCTGGACAGGTCGAAATCGGGACACTGAAGCTTTCTTT
CDR3aa: CASSLVPWTGRNRDTEAFF
v_gene: TRBV7-7
d_gene: TRBD1
abundance: -
j_gene: TRBJ1-1

CDR3nt: TGTGCCAGCAGCGCGGGACCCATCCTAGTAATCAATGAGCAGTTCTTC
CDR3aa: CASSAGPILVINEQFF
v_gene: TRBV21-1
d_gene: -
abundance: -
j_gene: TRBJ2-1

CDR3nt: TGTGCCAGCAGCTCGAACTATGGCTACACCTTC
CDR3aa: CASSSNYGYTF
v_gene: TRBV7-2
d_gene: -
abundance: -
j_gene: TRBJ1-2

CDR3nt: TGTGCCAGCAGCGTGACTAGCGGGACCTCCTACAATGAGCAGTTCTTC
CDR3aa: CASSVTSGTSYNEQFF
v_gene: TRBV9
d_gene: TRBD2
abundance: -
j_gene: TRBJ2-1

CDR3nt: TGTGCCAGCAGTCCCACAGGGGGTAGTGGCTACACCTTC
CDR3aa: CASSPTGGSGYTF
v_gene: TRBV6-5
d_gene: TRBD1
abundance: -
j_gene: TRBJ1-2

CDR3nt: TGTGCCAGCAGCTTTAACATGGGGCTAGCGGGGAACAATGAGCAGTTCTTC
CDR3aa: CASSFNMGLAGNNEQFF
v_gene: TRBV7-2
d_gene: TRBD2
abundance: -
j_gene: TRBJ2-1

CDR3nt: TGCGCCAGCAGCGGCCAGACAGGACACCACAATGAGCAGTTCTTC
CDR3aa: CASSGQTGHHNEQFF
v_gene: TRBV5-1
d_gene: -
abundance: once
j_gene: TRBJ2-1

CDR3nt: TGTGATAAGGGCCAAAACTATGGCTACACCTTC
CDR3aa: CDKGQNYGYTF
v_gene: TRBV21-1
d_gene: -
abundance: -
j_gene: TRBJ1-2

CDR3nt: TGTGCCACTAAAACGGGACAGGGTCAAAACTATGGCTACACCTTC
CDR3aa: CATKTGQGQNYGYTF
v_gene: TRBV28
d_gene: TRBD1
abundance: -
j_gene: TRBJ1-2

CDR3nt: TGTGCCAGCAGTTTAGTAGCGGGAGGGTACAATGAGCAGTTCTTC
CDR3aa: CASSLVAGGYNEQFF
v_gene: TRBV27
d_gene: TRBD2
abundance: -
j_gene: TRBJ2-1

CDR3nt: TGTGCCAGCCGAAGGGATAGCAATCAGCCCCAGCATTTT
CDR3aa: CASRRDSNQPQHF
v_gene: TRBV6-5
d_gene: -
abundance: few
j_gene: TRBJ1-5

CDR3nt: TGTGCCAGCTCACCTCCCGGGACAGGGGGGACTGAAAAACTGTTTTTT
CDR3aa: CASSPPGTGGTEKLFF
v_gene: TRBV18
d_gene: TRBD1
abundance: few
j_gene: TRBJ1-4

CDR3nt: TGTGCCAGCAGGGAGGGACAGAACTATGGCCACACCTTC
CDR3aa: CASREGQNYGHTF
v_gene: TRBV12-3/TRBV12-4
d_gene: TRBD1
abundance: once
j_gene: TRBJ1-2

CDR3nt: TGCGCCAGCAGCTCGACTACGAACTGGGCCACCGGGGAGCTGTTTTTT
CDR3aa: CASSSTTNWATGELFF
v_gene: TRBV5-1
d_gene: -
abundance: -
j_gene: TRBJ2-2

CDR3nt: TGTGCCAGCAGTGAGGGGACCCGAGGTGGCTACACCTTC
CDR3aa: CASSEGTRGGYTF
v_gene: TRBV2
d_gene: -
abundance: -
j_gene: TRBJ1-2

CDR3nt: TGTGCCAGCAGCTTGGGCGGGATTACAGAGACCCAGTACTTC
CDR3aa: CASSLGGITETQYF
v_gene: TRBV7-3
d_gene: -
abundance: once
j_gene: TRBJ2-5

CDR3nt: TGCGCCAGCAGCCAAGTCGGGGGGGGACACGGGACTTTCTATGGCTACACCTTC
CDR3aa: CASSQVGGGHGTFYGYTF
v_gene: TRBV4-1
d_gene: -
abundance: few
j_gene: TRBJ1-2

CDR3nt: TGTGCCAGCAGCTTAAGGGTGGGATATGGCTACACCTTC
CDR3aa: CASSLRVGYGYTF
v_gene: TRBV7-9
d_gene: -
abundance: -
j_gene: TRBJ1-2

CDR3nt: TGTGCCAGCAGTTCATCCGGGACTAGCGGGAGTAGGTACGAGCAGTACTTC
CDR3aa: CASSSSGTSGSRYEQYF
v_gene: TRBV28
d_gene: TRBD2
abundance: once
j_gene: TRBJ2-7

CDR3nt: TGTGCCAGCAGTGGGATAAGAAACACCGGGGAGCTGTTTTTT
CDR3aa: CASSGIRNTGELFF
v_gene: TRBV2
d_gene: -
abundance: -
j_gene: TRBJ2-2

CDR3nt: TGCGCCAGCAGCTTGGGGGACAGGGACGAAGAAAAACTGTTTTTT
CDR3aa: CASSLGDRDEEKLFF
v_gene: TRBV5-1
d_gene: TRBD1
abundance: -
j_gene: TRBJ1-4

CDR3nt: TGTGCCAGCAGTTCCACAGGGGTCGGAAACACCATATATTTT
CDR3aa: CASSSTGVGNTIYF
v_gene: TRBV28
d_gene: TRBD1
abundance: -
j_gene: TRBJ1-3

CDR3nt: TGTGCCAGCAGCGCCGGACAGGAGATCTATGGCTACACCTTC
CDR3aa: CASSAGQEIYGYTF
v_gene: TRBV5-4
d_gene: TRBD1
abundance: once
j_gene: TRBJ1-2

CDR3nt: TGTGCCAGCAGCTTAGCGTCGATTGGGACAGTAGGGGCTGAAAAACTGTTTTTT
CDR3aa: CASSLASIGTVGAEKLFF
v_gene: TRBV7-9
d_gene: TRBD1
abundance: -
j_gene: TRBJ1-4

CDR3nt: TGTGCCAGCAGCCAACGACAGGGTGGAAAGGAAAAACTGTTTTTT
CDR3aa: CASSQRQGGKEKLFF
v_gene: TRBV3-1/TRBV3-2
d_gene: TRBD1
abundance: -
j_gene: TRBJ1-4

CDR3nt: TGTGCCAGCAGATCTACTAGCGGGGGGGCCGGAGATACGCAGTATTTT
CDR3aa: CASRSTSGGAGDTQYF
v_gene: TRBV2
d_gene: TRBD2
abundance: -
j_gene: TRBJ2-3